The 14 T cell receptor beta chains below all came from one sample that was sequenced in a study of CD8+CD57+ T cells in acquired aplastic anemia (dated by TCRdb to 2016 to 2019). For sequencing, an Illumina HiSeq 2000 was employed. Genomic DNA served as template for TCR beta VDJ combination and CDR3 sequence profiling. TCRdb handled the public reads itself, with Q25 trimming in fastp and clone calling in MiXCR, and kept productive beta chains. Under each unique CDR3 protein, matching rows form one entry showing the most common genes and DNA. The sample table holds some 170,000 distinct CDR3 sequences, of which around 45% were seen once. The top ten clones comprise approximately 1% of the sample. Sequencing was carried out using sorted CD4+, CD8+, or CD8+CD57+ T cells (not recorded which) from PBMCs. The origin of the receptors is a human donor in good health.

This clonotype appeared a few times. The CDR3 DNA follows: TGTGCCAGCAGCAAGTCAGGACATATCTATGGCTACACCTTC. Translated: CASSKSGHIYGYTF. The chain employs TRBV6-1 and TRBJ1-2, with D possibly TRBD1 on 5 matching bases. Per germline, CDR1 MNHNS and CDR2 SASEGT. The CDR3 length is 14 residues. Trimming took off 6 bases at V and 4 bases at J, with 15 bases between the two ends.

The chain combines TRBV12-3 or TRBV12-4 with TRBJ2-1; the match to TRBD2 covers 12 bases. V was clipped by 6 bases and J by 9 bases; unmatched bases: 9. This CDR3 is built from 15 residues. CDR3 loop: CASSAASGGASEQFF. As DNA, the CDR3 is TGTGCCAGCAGCGCCGCTAGCGGGGGGGCGAGTGAGCAGTTCTTC.

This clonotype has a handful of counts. This CDR3 reads CASSVGAVSYEQYF. Here the CDR3 DNA reads TGTGCCAGCAGCGTAGGGGCGGTTTCCTACGAGCAGTACTTC. The V call is TRBV2, the J call TRBJ2-7; D perhaps matches TRBD1 (5 bases). Germline lookup yields CDR1 SNHLY and CDR2 FYNNEI. The V end was cut by 6 bases, the J end by 1 base, with 13 bases between. This CDR3 is 14 amino acids long.

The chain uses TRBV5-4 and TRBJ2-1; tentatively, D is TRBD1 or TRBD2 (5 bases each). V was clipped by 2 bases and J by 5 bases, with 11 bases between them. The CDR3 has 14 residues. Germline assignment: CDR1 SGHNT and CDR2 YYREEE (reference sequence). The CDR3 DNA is TGTGCCAGCAGCTTTGGGGGTACGAACAATGAGCAGTTCTTC. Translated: CASSFGGTNNEQFF.

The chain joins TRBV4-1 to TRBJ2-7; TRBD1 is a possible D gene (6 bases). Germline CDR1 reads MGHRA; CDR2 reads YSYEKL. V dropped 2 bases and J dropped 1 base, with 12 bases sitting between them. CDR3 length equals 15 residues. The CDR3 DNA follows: TGCGCCAGCAGCCAAATAACAGGGCCTTCCTACGAGCAGTACTTC. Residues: CASSQITGPSYEQYF.

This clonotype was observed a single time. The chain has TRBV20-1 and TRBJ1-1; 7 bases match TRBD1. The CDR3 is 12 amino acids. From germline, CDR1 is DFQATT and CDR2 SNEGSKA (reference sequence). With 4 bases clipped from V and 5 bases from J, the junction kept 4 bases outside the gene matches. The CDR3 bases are TGCAGTGCTACTACAGGGGAAACTGAAGCTTTCTTT. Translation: CSATTGETEAFF.

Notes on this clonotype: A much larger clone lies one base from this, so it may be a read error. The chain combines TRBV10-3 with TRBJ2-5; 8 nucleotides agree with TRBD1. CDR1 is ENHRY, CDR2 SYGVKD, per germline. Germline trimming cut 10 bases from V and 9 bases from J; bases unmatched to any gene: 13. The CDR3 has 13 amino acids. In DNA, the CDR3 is TGTGCCAGCAGAGCAGGGGGCCGCGAGTCCCAGTACTTC. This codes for CASRAGGRESQYF.

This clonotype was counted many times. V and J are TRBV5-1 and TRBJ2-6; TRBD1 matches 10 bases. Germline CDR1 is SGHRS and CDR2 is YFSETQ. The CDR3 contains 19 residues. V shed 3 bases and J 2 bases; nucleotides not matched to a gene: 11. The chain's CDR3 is CASSSTRQGALTGANVLTF. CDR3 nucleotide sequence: TGCGCCAGCAGCTCAACACGACAGGGGGCGCTTACTGGGGCCAACGTCCTGACTTTC.

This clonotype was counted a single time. CDR3 protein: CSAGTGRDYGYTF. Written as DNA, the CDR3 is TGCAGTGCCGGCACGGGGCGCGACTATGGCTACACCTTC. The rearrangement uses TRBV20-1 and TRBJ1-2; TRBD1 is a possible D gene (5 bases). The CDR3 length is 13 residues. Deletions cut 6 bases from V and 3 bases from J, with 14 bases between. The V gene's germline CDR1 is DFQATT and CDR2 SNEGSKA (reference sequence).

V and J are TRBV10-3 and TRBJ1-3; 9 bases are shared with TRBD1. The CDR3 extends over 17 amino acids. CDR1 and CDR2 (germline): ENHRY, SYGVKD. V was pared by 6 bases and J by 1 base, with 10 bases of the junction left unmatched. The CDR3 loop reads CAISRGQGNMSGNTIYF. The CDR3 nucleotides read TGTGCCATCAGCCGGGGACAGGGTAATATGTCTGGAAACACCATATATTTT.

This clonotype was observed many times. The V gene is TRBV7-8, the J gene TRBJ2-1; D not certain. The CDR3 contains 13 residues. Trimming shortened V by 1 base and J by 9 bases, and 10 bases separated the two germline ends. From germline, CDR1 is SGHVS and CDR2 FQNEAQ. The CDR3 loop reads CASSLVSSGEQFF. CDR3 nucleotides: TGTGCCAGCAGCTTAGTTTCGTCTGGTGAGCAGTTCTTC.

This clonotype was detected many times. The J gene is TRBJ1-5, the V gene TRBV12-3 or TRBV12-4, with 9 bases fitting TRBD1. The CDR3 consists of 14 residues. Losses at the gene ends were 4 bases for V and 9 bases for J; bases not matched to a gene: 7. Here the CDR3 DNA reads TGTGCCAGCAGTTCCGGGACAGGGAAAGGGCCCCAGCATTTT. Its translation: CASSSGTGKGPQHF.

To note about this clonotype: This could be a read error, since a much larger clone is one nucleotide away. CDR3 residues: CASSPGGTGGKGGHTF. The CDR3 bases are TGTGCCAGCAGCCCAGGCGGGACAGGGGGGAAAGGCGGCCACACCTTC. This sequence joins TRBV11-1 and TRBJ1-2, with TRBD1 matching 11 bases. Germline CDR1 is SGHAT and CDR2 is FQDESV (reference sequence). V gave up 5 bases and J gave up 12 bases; unmatched junction bases: 17. The length of the CDR3 is 16 residues.

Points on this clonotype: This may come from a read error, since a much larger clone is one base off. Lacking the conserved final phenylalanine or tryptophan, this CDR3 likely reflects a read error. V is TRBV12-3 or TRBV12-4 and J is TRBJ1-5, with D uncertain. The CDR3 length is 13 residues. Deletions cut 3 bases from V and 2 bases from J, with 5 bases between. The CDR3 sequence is CASSFGGNQPQHL. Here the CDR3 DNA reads TGTGCCAGCAGTTTCGGTGGCAATCAGCCCCAGCATCTT.